This TCR beta chain appears in the sequencing data of a study of cytomegalovirus exposure and HLA in healthy donors (dated by TCRdb to 2017 to 2019). With regard to the full study: In an earlier analysis of around 540 of the donors, 250 to 300 Gb of sequence data and 95 million to 130 million unique TCR beta sequences from 150 million to 200 million T cells were reported. Roughly 300 gigabases of sequencing data and roughly 80 million unique TCR sequences made up an early release that covered nearly 650 HLA-typed donors. Among over 350 genotyped donors of the cohort, an average of around 240,000 unique TCR beta nucleotide sequences were sequenced per donor, about a sixth of them non-productive. The study used immunosequencing to profile the T cell repertoires of approximately 690 subjects and linked those repertoires to cytomegalovirus serostatus. A separate validation cohort of approximately 120 different subjects was used in addition to the approximately 700-subject first cohort. Rather than drawing on any new phenotypic data, the later analysis identified candidate immune exposures from TCR beta sequences and the way those sequences occurred across donors. A handful of DR-DQ haplotypes were handled as single units for association and clustering because linkage in the cohort was strong. Both class I and class II loci were covered by HLA typing, at four-digit resolution. The study aimed to test whether cataloging public T cell receptors could reveal signatures of past pathogen exposure. Every discovery cohort repertoire had been produced on one sequencing platform. The study combined high-throughput TCR immunosequencing, statistical association of individual TCRs with disease status, and machine learning to predict cytomegalovirus infection status. In an earlier analysis of 587 of the donors, high-throughput TCR beta sequencing was used to judge whether each TCR beta V gene segment behaved as functional or pseudogenic. Typing coverage differed by locus: A, B, C, DRB1 and DQB1 were typed in roughly 620-630 donors, DQA1 in around 500, DPA1 in 600 to 610, and DPB1 in 450 to 480. Of the roughly 400 genotyped donors, 65% to 90% fell in the genetic ancestry cluster associated with self-reported Caucasian donors. A later analysis re-examined previously published TCR beta repertoires from just over 650 donors and added high-resolution HLA genotyping to investigate patterns of TCR occurrence. A later genetic analysis took genome-wide SNP genotypes for about 55% of the 666 donors and used that subset as a discovery cohort. Alongside the repertoire data, information on donor age, sex, ethnicity and CMV serostatus was compiled. Results the study describes overall, beyond this receptor: In both the original and validation cohorts, the classifier was reported to diagnose cytomegalovirus status with high specificity and sensitivity. The study listed 164 TCR beta chains as associated with cytomegalovirus. A few of the identified cytomegalovirus-associated TCR beta chains were confirmed in vitro to be specific for cytomegalovirus antigens. A later analysis reported that several top co-occurrence clusters appeared linked to parvovirus B19, influenza, CMV and Epstein-Barr virus. A later genetic analysis associated a missense DCLRE1C variant with V-gene and J-gene trimming of TCR beta chains, and an independent cohort replicated the association. The only immune exposure information available for the cohort was CMV serostatus. Most TCR sequences were seen in very few donors, while some public TCRs were found in many individuals. A later analysis associated 16,951 TCR beta sequences with specific HLA alleles at a false discovery rate of 0.05. Because HLA typing was missing for some donors at each locus, association tests included only the typed subset. Strong co-occurrence of HLA alleles, especially DR and DQ, made assigning TCR associations to individual alleles difficult. A later analysis found that HLA-associated TCR beta chains were more clonally expanded and had lower generation probabilities than equally common non-associated chains. Most CMV-associated TCR beta chains appeared to be HLA-restricted in a later analysis, and the HLA associations seemed to be driven largely by CMV exposure. In a later analysis, TCR association rates were found to vary across HLA loci, with the most associated TCRs seen for DRB1 alleles and the fewest for HLA-C alleles. The earlier analysis of about 600 of the donors excluded around 17 rarely observed V segments, including chromosome 9 orphons, because counts were too low. Some IMGT-functional V segments, including TRBV6-2 and TRBV6-3, could not be told apart with the 87-base-pair reads, so those segments were excluded. A further reported finding was that TCR beta sequences accurately predicted the HLA-A and HLA-B alleles for most subjects in the first cohort. According to the authors, the approach could potentially be generalized to other disease states and immunological phenotypes. A later genetic analysis reported fewer N-insertions in productive TCRs among donors in an Asian-associated ancestry cluster than the roughly 620-donor mean. Correlated functional status among segregating V segments might be attributable to linkage disequilibrium, but an unknown experimental factor could not be ruled out. Only TCR beta chains were sequenced in this cohort, and the absence of alpha or paired-chain data limited detectable features. Roughly uniform sequencing depth across donors was assumed in presence/absence analyses, although this assumption may not hold. In an earlier analysis of fewer than 750 of the donors, most TCR beta V segments were observed in productive rearrangements about 87% or about 30% of the time, broadly matching IMGT annotations. A group of highly shared sequence variants was considered likely to be a technical artifact of the sequencing pipeline.

Library method: the immunoSEQ multiplex PCR assay. For the multiplex PCR, a mixture combining 60 forward primers for TCR Vbeta segments and 13 reverse primers for TCR Jbeta segments was used. Amplification of the CDR3 region of rearranged TCR beta genes was performed with a multiplex PCR assay on genomic DNA. On the Illumina HiSeq System, the amplified TCR beta libraries were sequenced as 87-base-pair reads. The original pipeline was this. A later analysis tallied 75 million to 95 million unique TCR beta chains across the 660 or so repertoires, and around 12 million of those chains were shared by two or more donors. Raw reads were error-corrected and collapsed into unique sequences by a nearest-neighbor algorithm in which closely related sequences were merged to remove PCR and sequencing errors. CDR3 sequences were aligned to IMGT reference sequences to assign V, D and J gene segments. For a sequence to be retained, at least a six-nucleotide match to both a V gene segment and a J gene segment was required. Rearrangements were called productive when the CDR3 lacked stop codons and stayed in frame with V and J; all others were non-productive. Following IMGT convention, CDR3 was defined as the stretch from the second conserved V-encoded cysteine up to the conserved J-encoded phenylalanine. The earlier analysis of about 610 of the donors excluded sequences that lacked an unambiguous match to a single V gene segment. An earlier analysis of several hundred of the donors called V segments functional above 56.7% productive rearrangements and segregating when the between-donor standard deviation exceeded 5%. A statistical classification framework was built for diagnosing cytomegalovirus status from the catalog of TCR beta chain sequences. V and J gene assignment, in a later analysis, came from comparing TCR nucleotide sequences with IMGT/GENE-DB human TR gene sequences. In a later analysis, CDR3 sequences and most-parsimonious VDJ recombination scenarios were assigned using the TCRdist pipeline. In a later analysis, each TCR beta chain was defined by its CDR3 amino acid sequence together with its V-gene family, and reads lacking a unique V-gene family were excluded. As a way to deal with suspected cross-contamination and a sequencing artifact, a later analysis dropped hundreds of nucleotide sequences that were highly shared and had low generation probability. For each public chain, a later analysis derived a clonal expansion index from normalized ranks of inferred template counts within each repertoire. Generation probabilities in a later analysis came from a VDJ recombination model fitted to out-of-frame rearrangements, and those results were checked against IGoR. Hypergeometric tests were used in a later analysis to score TCR-TCR, TCR-HLA and TCR-CMV co-occurrence, with a repertoire-size bias correction applied to the TCR pairs. A later analysis estimated false discovery rates by permuting HLA or CMV assignments 20 times. A later analysis grouped co-occurring TCRs with DBSCAN, adding TCRdist sequence similarity when clustering within HLA-allele-positive subsets. For co-occurrence clustering, repertoires with fewer than 30,000 or more than 120,000 public chains were excluded, along with five repertoires with anomalous nucleotide sharing. Not all clones reach the TCRdb copy of this immuneACCESS table, which keeps in-frame sequences only. Checked studies attribute under half of the gap to unresolved V genes and leave the rest unexplained. The DNA was the basis for D and trimming; V, J and clone size are from that table. The sample table lists approximately 170,000 clones, roughly 72% of them with a count of one. Under 2% of the sample goes to the ten largest clones.

Regarding this clone: The antigen it binds to is not known. No clone much larger than this one lies a single base away; base qualities are absent.

From a lookup of the germline V gene, CDR1 and CDR2 are KGHSH and LQKENI. The CDR3 sequence holds 13 residues, the cysteine and valine included. The retained sequence is limited to the CDR3, 39 bases, with the frame set at the first base. The V end loses 2 bases and the J end loses 7 bases, and a stretch of 12 bases separates them. The cohort consisted of some 670 healthy bone marrow donors. Cohort members were all nominally healthy when sampled, although unrecorded immune exposures were likely present. The donor was CMV seronegative and was included in the group of about 400 seronegative cohort members. Every donor gave a peripheral blood sample, and the peripheral blood mononuclear cells from that sample were used for TCR beta sequencing. Genomic DNA extraction from the blood cell samples was performed with the Qiagen DNeasy Blood Extraction Kit.

Material: PBMCs. The clonotype originates from a man in his forties in good health and CMV-seronegative. The V and J genes are TRBV18 and TRBJ2-7; the D gene could be either TRBD1 or TRBD2, each agreeing at 6 bases. At the DNA level, the sequence is TGTGCCAGCTCACCAAACAGGGCGGGGGAGCAGTACGTC. Its protein product is CASSPNRAGEQYV.